What follows are 18 T cell receptor beta chains derived from one specimen sequenced in a study of blood T cell repertoires in COVID-19 (dated by TCRdb to 2020 to 2021). Library creation used the immunoSEQ multiplex PCR assay. TCRdb stores this immuneACCESS table with in-frame sequences only. Part of the clones is absent; in the studies checked, under half of the shortfall reflects unresolved V genes, and no reason is known for the rest. This sample lists about 150,000 clones; approximately 83% were detected once. The ten largest clones capture 9% to 14% of the sample. The sequencing input was peripheral blood. The receptors here all came from an older woman with COVID-19, enrolled during active disease.

The rearrangement links TRBV28 to TRBJ1-2; TRBD1 aligns across 8 bases. The CDR3 extends over 16 amino acids. Germline V gene lookup returns CDR1 MDHEN and CDR2 SYDVKM. J gave up 7 bases and V 4 bases, and 14 bases lay outside the gene matches. As DNA, the CDR3 is TGTGCCAGCAGTTCCACAGGGGGAAAACCCTTGGGTGGCTACACCTTC. This sequence encodes CASSSTGGKPLGGYTF.

V is TRBV6-6 and J is TRBJ1-2, with D possibly matching TRBD1 (5 bases). The CDR3 has 14 amino acids. CDR1 MNHNY and CDR2 SVGAGI come from the germline V gene (reference sequence). Trimming pared 7 bases from V and 0 bases from J, leaving 12 bases between. The CDR3 here is CASTQAGPNYGYTF. The CDR3 nucleotides are TGTGCCAGCACCCAAGCAGGGCCTAACTATGGCTACACCTTC.

V and J are TRBV29-1 and TRBJ1-1; weak D call: TRBD1 (6 bases). Germline CDR1 and CDR2: SQVTM and ANQGSEA. The CDR3 consists of 14 residues. V was shortened by 6 bases and J by 3 bases, with 17 bases between the two germline ends. The CDR3 sequence: CSVGIGGAHTEAFF. DNA for the CDR3: TGCAGCGTCGGGATTGGGGGGGCTCACACTGAAGCTTTCTTT.

This clone has a handful of counts. The J gene is TRBJ1-1, the V gene TRBV6-5; D is possibly TRBD1 (5 bases). In germline, CDR1 is MNHEY, CDR2 SVGAGI. The germline V and J ends were trimmed by 6 bases and 2 bases, with 16 bases remaining between them. This CDR3 has 15 amino acids. The chain's CDR3 is CASSLIRVPNTEAFF. The DNA for the CDR3 is TGTGCCAGCAGCCTAATCAGGGTACCAAACACTGAAGCTTTCTTT.

The chain recombines TRBV6-5 with TRBJ2-1, with 10 bases aligning to TRBD1. Trimming at V came to 10 bases and at J to 9 bases, leaving 12 bases not matched to a gene. This CDR3 is 14 amino acids long. Looked up from germline, CDR1 is MNHEY and CDR2 is SVGAGI. CDR3 amino acids: CATNRDRGYGEQFF. The CDR3 DNA reads as TGTGCCACCAACCGGGACAGGGGATACGGTGAGCAGTTCTTC.

The chain has TRBV27 and TRBJ2-5; perhaps TRBD1 as D (6 bases). Trimming took 3 bases from V and 5 from J, leaving 7 bases between them. This CDR3 spans 12 amino acids. Germline values: CDR1 MNHEY, CDR2 SMNVEV (reference sequence). The CDR3 DNA reads TGTGCCAGCAGTTTGCAGGGGGAGACCCAGTACTTC. As protein: CASSLQGETQYF.

Details on this clone: Different DNA sequences within this sample yield the same CDR3. The rearrangement links TRBV9 to TRBJ1-1; D not resolved. CDR3 length equals 12 residues. Germline assignment: CDR1 SGDLS and CDR2 YYNGEE. V lost 2 bases and J lost 4, with 6 bases in between. The CDR3 loop is CASSVSGTEAFF. The CDR3 nucleotides are TGTGCCAGCAGCGTTTCCGGCACTGAAGCTTTCTTT.

V usage is TRBV5-3 and J usage is TRBJ1-5; tentatively, D is TRBD1 (6 bases). TRBV5-3 is reported as an ORF; its role is uncertain. This CDR3 is built from 17 residues. Trimming cost V 1 base and J 0 bases, with 14 bases left between them. The CDR3 nucleotides read TGTGCCAGAAGCTTGTTTAGGGGGGGTTTTAGCAATCAGCCCCAGCATTTT. This gives the protein CARSLFRGGFSNQPQHF.

This clone occurred once. The rearrangement joins TRBV2 to TRBJ1-5, with D maybe TRBD1 (6 bases). Per germline, CDR1 SNHLY and CDR2 FYNNEI. Between the trimmed V and J ends, which lost 6 bases and 6 bases, there was a span of 24 bases. The CDR3 length is 17 residues. The chain's CDR3 is CASSPPGTSFVGQPQHF. As DNA, the CDR3 is TGTGCCAGCAGCCCCCCCGGGACATCCTTCGTTGGTCAGCCCCAGCATTTT.

The V gene is TRBV5-1, the J gene TRBJ1-6, with TRBD1 as a possible D gene (6 bases). V dropped 4 bases and J dropped 6 bases, with 14 bases sitting between them. Germline V gene data show CDR1 as SGHRS and CDR2 as YFSETQ. CDR3 length: 15 residues. CDR3 bases: TGCGCCAGCAGCCCTGGGGGGGGGCCTAATTCACCCCTCCACTTT. Amino acids: CASSPGGGPNSPLHF.

This clone was detected only a few times. The chain carries TRBV12-3 or TRBV12-4 and TRBJ1-1; TRBD1 matches at 7 bases. The V and J ends lost 5 bases and 10 bases, in that order; junction bases with no gene match: 7. This CDR3 comprises 12 residues. The CDR3 loop reads CASSRQGVGAFF. CDR3 DNA: TGTGCCAGCAGTAGACAGGGAGTGGGAGCTTTCTTT.

The chain's CDR3 is CASSSRTGWTYEQYF. The CDR3 DNA reads TGTGCCAGCAGCTCGCGGACAGGGTGGACCTACGAGCAGTACTTC. V usage is TRBV13 and J usage is TRBJ2-7, with 8 nucleotides matching TRBD1. Germline CDR1 reads PRHDT; CDR2 reads FYEKMQ (reference sequence). V trimming: 4 bases; J trimming: 2 bases; junction bases outside the gene matches: 7. The CDR3 is 15 amino acids. Full variable domain (remainder filled in from reference TRBV13 and TRBJ2-7): AAGVIQSPRHLIKEKRETATLKCYPIPRHDTVYWYQQGPGQDPQFLISFYEKMQSDKGSIPDRFSAQQFSDYHSELNMSSLELGDSALYFCASSSRTGWTYEQYFGPGTRLTVT.

The rearrangement uses TRBV10-3 and TRBJ1-1; 9 nucleotides agree with TRBD1. V lost 4 bases and J lost 1; bases outside the gene matches: 1. The CDR3 spans 14 residues. Germline CDR1 is ENHRY and CDR2 is SYGVKD. Written as DNA, the CDR3 is TGTGCCATCAGTGGGGGACAGGGGAACACTGAAGCTTTCTTT. It is translated as CAISGGQGNTEAFF.

This clone was observed a few times. J is TRBJ1-2 and V is TRBV7-3, with 9 bases matching TRBD1. CDR1 is SGHTA, CDR2 FQGTGA, per germline. V shed 6 bases, J shed 11 bases, and the junction held 10 bases outside the gene matches. CDR3 length equals 13 residues. CDR3 bases: TGTGCCAGCAGTTTGGGACAGGGTTTAGTATACACCTTC. Translation: CASSLGQGLVYTF.

The table lists this clone with many counts. This chain uses TRBV29-1 with TRBJ2-2, with D tentatively TRBD1 (6 bases). Trimming shortened V by 7 bases and J by 1 base, and 10 bases separated the two germline ends. Per the germline V gene, CDR1 is SQVTM and CDR2 is ANQGSEA. The CDR3 loop spans 13 amino acids. The CDR3: CSAEQGNTGELFF. CDR3 nucleotides: TGCAGCGCCGAACAGGGGAACACCGGGGAGCTGTTTTTT.

The chain uses TRBV4-1 and TRBJ1-1; 11 nucleotides align to TRBD1. Trimming took 4 bases from V and 3 from J; bases not matched to a gene: 16. CDR1 is MGHRA and CDR2 is YSYEKL in the germline V gene. The CDR3 extends over 19 amino acids. DNA of the CDR3: TGCGCCAGCAGCCGGAGAGGTGACGGGACAGGGGGATTATACACTGAAGCTTTCTTT. Translation: CASSRRGDGTGGLYTEAFF.

V is TRBV10-3 and J is TRBJ1-1; 10 nucleotides align to TRBD1. CDR1 is ENHRY, CDR2 SYGVKD, per germline. Germline trimming cut 9 bases from V and 4 bases from J; bases unmatched to any gene: 5. The CDR3 has 13 amino acids. CDR3 nucleotide sequence: TGTGCCATAGGGACAGGGGCGGTCACTGAAGCTTTCTTT. Protein: CAIGTGAVTEAFF.

This clone has a single count. This chain links TRBV9 with TRBJ2-3; D might be TRBD2 (6 bases). Germline lookup yields CDR1 SGDLS and CDR2 YYNGEE. V gave up 0 bases and J gave up 6 bases, with 14 bases separating them. CDR3 length: 15 residues. In nucleotides, the CDR3 is TGTGCCAGCAGCGTAGGAGCGGGCTCCCAGGATACGCAGTATTTT. Translated, it gives CASSVGAGSQDTQYF. Variable domain in full (rest from reference TRBV9 and TRBJ2-3): DSGVTQTPKHLITATGQRVTLRCSPRSGDLSVYWYQQSLDQGLQFLIQYYNGEERAKGNILERFSAQQFPDLHSELNLSSLELGDSALYFCASSVGAGSQDTQYFGPGTRLTVL.